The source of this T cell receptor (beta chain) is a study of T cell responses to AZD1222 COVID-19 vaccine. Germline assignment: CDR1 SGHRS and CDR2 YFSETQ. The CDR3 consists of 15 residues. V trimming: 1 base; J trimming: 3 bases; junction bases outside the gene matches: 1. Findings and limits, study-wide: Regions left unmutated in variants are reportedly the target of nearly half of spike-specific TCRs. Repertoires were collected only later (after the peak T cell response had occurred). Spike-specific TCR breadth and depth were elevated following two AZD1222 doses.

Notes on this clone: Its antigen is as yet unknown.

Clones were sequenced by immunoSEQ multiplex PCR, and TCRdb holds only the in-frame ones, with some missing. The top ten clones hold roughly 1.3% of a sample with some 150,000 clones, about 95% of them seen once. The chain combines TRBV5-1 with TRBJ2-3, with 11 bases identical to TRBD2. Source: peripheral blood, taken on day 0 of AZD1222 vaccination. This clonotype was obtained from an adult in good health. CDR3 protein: CASSLTSGGTDTQYF. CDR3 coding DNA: TGCGCCAGCAGCTTGACTAGCGGGGGAACAGATACGCAGTATTTT.